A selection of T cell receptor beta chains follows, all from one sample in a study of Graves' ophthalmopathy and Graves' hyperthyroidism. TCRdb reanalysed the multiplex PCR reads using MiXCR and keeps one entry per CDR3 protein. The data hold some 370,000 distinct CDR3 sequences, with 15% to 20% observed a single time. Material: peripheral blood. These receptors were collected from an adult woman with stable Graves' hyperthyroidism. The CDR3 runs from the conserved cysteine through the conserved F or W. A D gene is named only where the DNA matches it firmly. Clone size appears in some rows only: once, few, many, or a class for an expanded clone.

CDR3 DNA: TGCAGCGCCCCTAAGCCGGGGTTCTCTGGCTACACCTTC
CDR3 protein: CSAPKPGFSGYTF
clone size: many
V gene: TRBV29-1
D gene: .
J gene: TRBJ1-2

CDR3 DNA: TGTGCCAGCAGCCAGGGGACAGGGGCCCCAGGAGGCTACACCTTC
CDR3 protein: CASSQGTGAPGGYTF
clone size: .
V gene: TRBV3-1
D gene: TRBD1
J gene: TRBJ1-2

CDR3 DNA: TGTGCCAGCAGTGTGGGAGGCTATAAAAACATTCAGTACTTC
CDR3 protein: CASSVGGYKNIQYF
clone size: many
V gene: TRBV28
D gene: .
J gene: TRBJ2-4

CDR3 DNA: TGCAGTGCTAGAGATGGGGGGGATGGCGTTGAAGCTTTCTTT
CDR3 protein: CSARDGGDGVEAFF
clone size: many
V gene: TRBV20-1
D gene: .
J gene: TRBJ1-1

CDR3 DNA: TGTGCCAGCTCACCACGCTCGGGACAGGGCTTGTGGGACATTCAGTACTTC
CDR3 protein: CASSPRSGQGLWDIQYF
clone size: .
V gene: TRBV18
D gene: TRBD1
J gene: TRBJ2-4

CDR3 DNA: TGTGCCAGCAGTACCGGTACAGGGCTAAACATTCAGTACTTC
CDR3 protein: CASSTGTGLNIQYF
clone size: .
V gene: TRBV28
D gene: .
J gene: TRBJ2-4

CDR3 DNA: TGTGCCAGCCAAAAGTCGGAGACCCAGTACTTC
CDR3 protein: CASQKSETQYF
clone size: few
V gene: TRBV11-2
D gene: .
J gene: TRBJ2-5

CDR3 DNA: TGTGCCAGCAGCTTAGATGGGACGAACACCGGGGAGCTGTTTTTT
CDR3 protein: CASSLDGTNTGELFF
clone size: many
V gene: TRBV7-8
D gene: .
J gene: TRBJ2-2

CDR3 DNA: TGTGCCAGCAGCTTATGGGCTAGCGGGGCGGGGGGCGAGCAGTACTTC
CDR3 protein: CASSLWASGAGGEQYF
clone size: many
V gene: TRBV7-2
D gene: TRBD2
J gene: TRBJ2-7

CDR3 DNA: TGTGCCAGCATGGGTGGGGTGTATGGCTACACCTTC
CDR3 protein: CASMGGVYGYTF
clone size: .
V gene: TRBV12-3/TRBV12-4
D gene: .
J gene: TRBJ1-2

CDR3 DNA: TGCGCCAGCAGCCAAGAATCCGCGACTAGCGGGATGGAGGAGCAGTACTTC
CDR3 protein: CASSQESATSGMEEQYF
clone size: few
V gene: TRBV4-3
D gene: TRBD2
J gene: TRBJ2-7

CDR3 DNA: TGTGCCAGCAGAACAAGGACTAGCGGGAGGGCAGAGACCCAGTACTTC
CDR3 protein: CASRTRTSGRAETQYF
clone size: many
V gene: TRBV6-1
D gene: TRBD2
J gene: TRBJ2-5

CDR3 DNA: TGTGCCAGCAGTGATAGAGTGCCCCTCGGAGCGGGGTCCTACGAGCCGTACTTC
CDR3 protein: CASSDRVPLGAGSYEPYF
clone size: few
V gene: TRBV6-4
D gene: TRBD2
J gene: TRBJ2-7

CDR3 DNA: TGCGCCAGCAGCTTGTCTGGGGTGGGGGGAACGGAAGCTTTCTTT
CDR3 protein: CASSLSGVGGTEAFF
clone size: many
V gene: TRBV5-1
D gene: .
J gene: TRBJ1-1

CDR3 DNA: TGTGCCAGCAGTTACAGTAGGGGACAGGGGATAAGTAGCAATCAGCCCCAGCATTTT
CDR3 protein: CASSYSRGQGISSNQPQHF
clone size: .
V gene: TRBV6-2/TRBV6-3
D gene: TRBD1
J gene: TRBJ1-5

CDR3 DNA: TGCGCCAGCAAGGTGGGGCCGGAGTCCTCGGAGACCCAGTACTTC
CDR3 protein: CASKVGPESSETQYF
clone size: many
V gene: TRBV5-1
D gene: .
J gene: TRBJ2-5

CDR3 DNA: TGTGCCAGCAGTTACTCGAACAGGGAGCAGTTCTTC
CDR3 protein: CASSYSNREQFF
clone size: .
V gene: TRBV6-2/TRBV6-3
D gene: .
J gene: TRBJ2-1

CDR3 DNA: TGTGCCAGCAGTTACTCGAAAGGGACAGGGGAAGTGAACACTGAAGCTTTCTTT
CDR3 protein: CASSYSKGTGEVNTEAFF
clone size: many
V gene: TRBV6-2/TRBV6-3
D gene: TRBD1
J gene: TRBJ1-1

CDR3 DNA: TGTGCCAGCAGTTTCGACAGGGCGGGGGTCACTGAAGCTTTCTTT
CDR3 protein: CASSFDRAGVTEAFF
clone size: few
V gene: TRBV12-3/TRBV12-4
D gene: TRBD1
J gene: TRBJ1-1

CDR3 DNA: TGTGCCAGCAGCGGCAGGGGGCCGACAGGGAGGCTTTTTAGCAATCAGCCCCAGCATTTT
CDR3 protein: CASSGRGPTGRLFSNQPQHF
clone size: many
V gene: TRBV7-2
D gene: TRBD1
J gene: TRBJ1-5

CDR3 DNA: TGTGCCAGCAGTTACCCCTCGGGACAGGGATCATATGGCTACACCTTC
CDR3 protein: CASSYPSGQGSYGYTF
clone size: many
V gene: TRBV28
D gene: TRBD1
J gene: TRBJ1-2

CDR3 DNA: TGTGCTAGTGGTTTGGGGGGGCCTCAACCCAATCAGCCCCAGCATTTT
CDR3 protein: CASGLGGPQPNQPQHF
clone size: many
V gene: TRBV12-5
D gene: .
J gene: TRBJ1-5

CDR3 DNA: TGTGCCAGTAGTAATCTCGGTAGACTGACAAACTATGGCTACACCTTC
CDR3 protein: CASSNLGRLTNYGYTF
clone size: .
V gene: TRBV19
D gene: .
J gene: TRBJ1-2

CDR3 DNA: TGTGCCAGTAGTATCTCCACATCCCGCACAGATACGCAGTATTTT
CDR3 protein: CASSISTSRTDTQYF
clone size: .
V gene: TRBV19
D gene: .
J gene: TRBJ2-3

CDR3 DNA: TGTGCCAGCAGCCGCATTACGACTAGCGGCGACAATGAGCAGTTCTTC
CDR3 protein: CASSRITTSGDNEQFF
clone size: .
V gene: TRBV3-1
D gene: TRBD2
J gene: TRBJ2-1

CDR3 DNA: TGTGCCAGCAAGTTACGGGGCATGAACACTGAAGCTTTCTTT
CDR3 protein: CASKLRGMNTEAFF
clone size: many
V gene: TRBV2
D gene: .
J gene: TRBJ1-1

CDR3 DNA: TGCAGTGCTTCGCAGGGGTTAAGGAATCAGCCCCAGCATTTT
CDR3 protein: CSASQGLRNQPQHF
clone size: many
V gene: TRBV20-1
D gene: .
J gene: TRBJ1-5

CDR3 DNA: TGTGCCAGCAGTCCTCGGACTAGCGGAGACGAATACGAGCAGTACTTC
CDR3 protein: CASSPRTSGDEYEQYF
clone size: many
V gene: TRBV12-3/TRBV12-4
D gene: TRBD2
J gene: TRBJ2-7

CDR3 DNA: TGTGCCAGCCGAAGGCTCACAGGGGGCGCAGATACGCAGTATTTT
CDR3 protein: CASRRLTGGADTQYF
clone size: .
V gene: TRBV6-1
D gene: TRBD1
J gene: TRBJ2-3

CDR3 DNA: TGTGCCAGCAGTTACGAGCAGACCGACGAGCAGTACTTC
CDR3 protein: CASSYEQTDEQYF
clone size: .
V gene: TRBV6-5
D gene: .
J gene: TRBJ2-7

CDR3 DNA: TGTGCCAGCAGTTTAAGAAACTCTGGAAACACCATATATTTT
CDR3 protein: CASSLRNSGNTIYF
clone size: many
V gene: TRBV12-3/TRBV12-4
D gene: .
J gene: TRBJ1-3

CDR3 DNA: TGTGCCAGCAGCGATAACAGGGACGGCGAGCAGTACTTC
CDR3 protein: CASSDNRDGEQYF
clone size: many
V gene: TRBV9
D gene: .
J gene: TRBJ2-7